This T cell receptor (beta chain) was profiled in a study of blood T cell repertoires in COVID-19. At the level of the study: Samples of COVID-19 (acute and convalescent) were obtained from the United States, Italy and Spain.

Trimming removed 0 bases at V and 1 base at J, with 7 bases between. This CDR3 is built from 14 residues. Germline lookup yields CDR1 MNHEY and CDR2 SMNVEV (reference sequence). Clones were sequenced by immunoSEQ multiplex PCR, and TCRdb holds only the in-frame ones, with some missing. The sample yields 150,000 or so clones, about 80% seen once. Cohort placement rested on clinical history that participants reported themselves. The sample consisted of PBMCs or T cells enriched from blood (not recorded which). The chain uses TRBV27 and TRBJ2-7, with D unclear. This sequence originates from a man aged 50 or older who had recovered from COVID-19. As DNA, the CDR3 is TGTGCCAGCAGTTTATCTGGCCAGTCCTACGAGCAGTACTTC. This translates into CASSLSGQSYEQYF.